This TCR beta chain was identified during a study of T cells expressing NK-cell markers (TCRdb year 2020). Describing the broader study: Fewer than ten donors provided sorted CD3+CD56+NKG2C+, CD3+CD56+NKG2C- and CD3+CD56-NKG2C+ T-cell subsets, whose TCR beta-chain repertoires were profiled. Among the eight sequenced donors, only one was HCMV-seronegative, while the other seven were HCMV-seropositive. Randomly selected healthy volunteers, three men and five women, were used as the eight sequenced donors. The libraries were sequenced on Illumina HiSeq 2000/2500, MiSeq or NextSeq, producing 2 x 150 bp reads.

TCRdb lists the instrument as Illumina HiSeq 2000. The TCR beta cDNA libraries were made using 5'RACE template switching, a step that added both a universal primer site and unique molecular identifiers. Priming for cDNA synthesis came from the TCR beta constant segment, and two successive PCR amplification steps followed. On the study's bioinformatics: MIGEC handled demultiplexing of the reads and grouping by UMI, while MiTCR was used to assemble and quantify clonotypes. Only TCR cDNA sequences supported by at least two reads were kept to exclude erroneous sequences. The tcR package was used for downstream repertoire analysis, and clonotypes were matched across fractions by CDR3 nucleotide sequence plus V segment. VDJmatch was used to annotate antigen specificity against VDJdb, with one amino acid substitution in CDR3 permitted. Once TCRdb had reprocessed the reads, it stored one entry per CDR3 protein sequence and supplied no DNA. TCRdb's processing, not the authors' own work, is the source of the V and J calls. This sample's clone table shows 150,000 or so distinct CDR3 sequences. The top ten constitute around a third of the sample.

A commercial ELISA kit detecting HCMV-specific IgG in serum was used to determine HCMV serostatus. Ficoll density gradient centrifugation was used to isolate peripheral blood mononuclear cells from blood. Worth noting for this clonotype: Its antigen remains undetermined.

The CDR1 and CDR2 encoded by the germline V gene (reference sequence) are SEHNR and FQNEAQ. The CDR3 spans 16 residues, from the cysteine through the phenylalanine. DNA for this receptor is not on file. Study-wide findings and limitations: Whether the expanded NKG2C-expressing T cell clones were specific for HCMV antigens was left unclear. For five or six donors, the dominant CD3+CD56+NKG2C+ clonotypes were among the top 10 CD8+ clonotypes and accounted for roughly 1.0-8% of CD8+ T cells. Those dominant clonotypes were again the most abundant among CD3+CD56-NKG2C+ cells in several donors, at about 25-65%.

The sequencing sample was made of blood T cells: a sorted CD56 or NKG2C T cell subset, CD4+ or CD8+ T cells, or bulk PBMC T cells (not recorded which). The rearranged chain carries TRBV7-9 and TRBJ1-1; as DNA is missing, the TRBD1 call by TCRdb cannot be tested. The TCR comes from a woman in her 50s in good health. Donor details come from another sample of the same person, matched by shared clones. The CDR3 region has the sequence CASSPTFDRANTEAFF.